The 10 T cell receptor beta chains below come from one sample, sequenced in a study of a mutant IDH1 vaccine in newly diagnosed glioma. As to time point: week 11, during vaccination. Every single dose of the vaccine, 300 ug of mutant IDH1 20-mer peptide, came with topical imiquimod. These receptors have no known antigen. The method was immunoSEQ multiplex PCR; TCRdb's version includes in-frame clones alone and lacks a portion of them. The data contain about 21,000 clones, about nine tenths of them singletons. The sequenced sample was PBMCs, obtained from a glioma patient whose treatment included an IDH1 peptide vaccine. These receptors all come from a woman aged 40 to 49 with glioma.

This rearrangement joins TRBV7-8 to TRBJ2-2, with D unresolved. This CDR3 has 13 residues. Deletions cut 2 bases from V and 4 bases from J, with 5 bases between. Germline-derived CDR1 and CDR2 are SGHVS and FQNEAQ. The CDR3 region has the DNA TGTGCCAGCAGCTTAATGCGCACCGGGGAGCTGTTTTTT. Its protein product is CASSLMRTGELFF.

The chain employs TRBV6-5 and TRBJ1-1; D gene unclear. Germline V gene lookup returns CDR1 MNHEY and CDR2 SVGAGI. This CDR3 comprises 15 residues. With 0 bases removed from V and 2 bases from J, the gap between germline ends came to 10 bases. The CDR3 nucleotides read TGTGCCAGCAGTTACTCGGGCCGGAGTAACACTGAAGCTTTCTTT. It translates to CASSYSGRSNTEAFF.

V is TRBV18 and J is TRBJ2-5; 7 nucleotides align to TRBD2. Germline V lookup: CDR1 KGHSH, CDR2 LQKENI. J lost 1 base, V lost 3 bases, and 5 bases had no gene match. This CDR3 contains 15 residues. The CDR3 DNA is TGTGCCAGCTCACCGGCGGGAGTTCTCCAAGAGACCCAGTACTTC. Its protein is CASSPAGVLQETQYF.

The chain recombines TRBV30 with TRBJ1-3; D not certain. This CDR3 comprises 14 residues. Trimming left V 2 bases short and J 0 bases short, with 8 bases between. The V gene's germline CDR1 is GTSNPN and CDR2 SVGIG (reference sequence). The CDR3 is CAWSRGGSGNTIYF. The CDR3 DNA sequence: TGTGCCTGGAGTCGCGGAGGCTCTGGAAACACCATATATTTT.

The V and J genes are TRBV5-1 and TRBJ2-1, with D hard to call. Looked up from germline, CDR1 is SGHRS and CDR2 is YFSETQ. Trimming took off 0 bases at V and 0 bases at J, with 10 bases between the two ends. This CDR3 is built from 16 residues. The CDR3 here is CASSLVMARSYNEQFF. In DNA, the CDR3 is TGCGCCAGCAGCTTGGTTATGGCCCGCTCCTACAATGAGCAGTTCTTC.

The chain carries TRBV2 and TRBJ1-5; 7 bases fit TRBD1. CDR1 is SNHLY, CDR2 FYNNEI, per germline. The V segment lost 5 bases and the J segment 4 bases; nucleotides outside the gene matches: 14. The CDR3 extends over 17 amino acids. The CDR3 DNA sequence: TGTGCCAGCAGTCCCGACAGGGTTCGGGTCGGTAATCAGCCCCAGCATTTT. It yields the protein CASSPDRVRVGNQPQHF.

The rearrangement links TRBV15 to TRBJ1-2, with 8 bases lining up with TRBD1. Trimming took 1 base from V and 4 from J; bases not matched to a gene: 5. The CDR3 covers 15 residues. Germline-derived CDR1 and CDR2 are LNHNV and YYDKDF (reference sequence). The chain's CDR3 is CATSRVGDRTYGYTF. CDR3 in DNA: TGTGCCACCAGCAGAGTAGGGGACAGGACCTATGGCTACACCTTC.

This CDR3 is CAGGGGTTEKLFF. The CDR3 bases are TGTGCCGGTGGGGGGGGAACCACTGAAAAACTGTTTTTT. V gene TRBV13 combines with J gene TRBJ1-4; maybe TRBD1 (5 bases). CDR1 and CDR2 (germline): PRHDT, FYEKMQ (reference sequence). Deletions cut 11 bases from V and 7 bases from J, with 17 bases between. The CDR3 length is 13 residues.

V is TRBV2 and J is TRBJ1-4; no firm D call. The germline gives CDR1 SNHLY, CDR2 FYNNEI. This CDR3 contains 14 residues. V shed 0 bases and J shed 8 bases, with 10 bases lying between them. CDR3 amino acids: CASSEALRFEKLFF. The CDR3 DNA reads TGTGCCAGCAGTGAAGCGCTTCGGTTCGAAAAACTGTTTTTT.

J is TRBJ1-4 and V is TRBV2; TRBD1 matches 8 bases. The CDR3 spans 14 residues. In germline, CDR1 is SNHLY, CDR2 FYNNEI. The V gene end was trimmed by 4 bases and the J gene end by 10 bases; junction bases not matched to a gene: 8. In DNA, the CDR3 is TGTGCCAGCAGTGGTGGGCAGGGGGCAGGAAAACTGTTTTTT. Its protein product is CASSGGQGAGKLFF. The variable domain in full, with the rest retrieved from reference TRBV2 and TRBJ1-4, is EPEVTQTPSHQVTQMGQEVILRCVPISNHLYFYWYRQILGQKVEFLVSFYNNEISEKSEIFDDQFSVERPDGSNFTLKIRSTKLEDSAMYFCASSGGQGAGKLFFGSGTQLSVL.